This T cell receptor (beta chain) derives from a study of blood T cell repertoires in COVID-19. Turning to the study itself: The analysed material was cDNA or gDNA that came from T cells, B-cell-depleted T cells, or PBMCs.

Trimming shortened V by 2 bases and J by 8 bases, and 9 bases separated the two germline ends. Germline CDR1 reads SGHDN; CDR2 reads FVKESK. The CDR3 sequence is 12 residues long. TCRdb's table, derived via immunoSEQ multiplex PCR, lists solely in-frame clones and lacks some. The sample has around 87,000 clones, almost 80% seen once. This clone occurred once. This receptor was obtained from a human donor in a cohort sampled during active COVID-19. The sequenced sample was peripheral blood. The rearrangement joins TRBV14 to TRBJ1-2; D is perhaps TRBD1 (6 bases). The CDR3: CASSQNQGGYTF. In DNA, the CDR3 is TGTGCCAGCAGCCAAAATCAGGGGGGCTACACCTTC.